Listed below are T cell receptor beta chains from one sample, sequenced in a study of T cell repertoires in cytomegalovirus infection. Via MiXCR, TCRdb re-called the reads, giving one row per CDR3 protein. The sample consists of hundreds of thousands of distinct CDR3 sequences, approximately 42% of them appearing once. No antigen has been identified for these receptors. Sequencing used cultured PBMCs, obtained from culture after CMV antigen stimulation. Receptor source: a human donor in good health (CMV status not recorded). Some clones in this sample may be carry-over from other donors' samples. Both conserved end residues are trimmed from each CDR3.

V: TRBV4-2; CDR3: ASSPGQDSNQPQH
V: TRBV15; CDR3: ATSRTENTEAF
V: TRBV12-3/TRBV12-4; CDR3: ASSFPKGGSYNEQF
V: TRBV20-1; CDR3: SATGRREYYNEQF
V: TRBV19; CDR3: ASTGFGTGENEQF
V: TRBV6-1; CDR3: ASSRGARPDTQY
V: TRBV5-1; CDR3: ASSLGTGDYSPLH
V: TRBV12-3/TRBV12-4; CDR3: ASTLGQPGDTEAF
V: TRBV7-2; CDR3: ASSLGINYGYT
V: TRBV15; CDR3: ATGRRSLNEQF
V: TRBV15; CDR3: ATSRAPGQGMDTQY
V: TRBV6-1; CDR3: ASSEEGTVYGYT
V: TRBV6-6; CDR3: ASSYATSGRVGSETQY
V: TRBV11-2; CDR3: ASSLEGTSGSDEQY
V: TRBV12-3/TRBV12-4; CDR3: ASSQGRSVGYT
V: TRBV29-1; CDR3: SWMGYQETQY
V: TRBV15; CDR3: ATARWQSNQPQH
V: TRBV7-9; CDR3: ASSSSSGRDIEQY
V: TRBV12-3/TRBV12-4; CDR3: ASTTSGGGTDTQY
V: TRBV2; CDR3: ARRQPSSYEQY
V: TRBV11-2; CDR3: ASSRTSGDYNEQF
V: TRBV7-2; CDR3: ASSLLTGIVSEAF
V: TRBV4-1; CDR3: ASSRTPKASGNNEQF
V: TRBV7-2; CDR3: ASSPAGLNEQF
V: TRBV12-3/TRBV12-4; CDR3: ASNYRGEAF
V: TRBV9; CDR3: ASSPTPVGRNEQF
V: TRBV7-6; CDR3: ASSLKWDTEAF
V: TRBV29-1; CDR3: SVETTGANYGYT
V: TRBV4-3; CDR3: ASSQEALNDGTQY